This record looks at one T cell receptor beta chain sequence and its context. This specimen comes from a study of Ad26.COV2.S vaccination and SARS-CoV-2 variants. Assay: immunoSEQ multiplex PCR; the TCRdb copy retains only in-frame clones and omits some. The sample has about 350,000 clones, about 88% seen once. Treatment defined: over 15 received Ad26.COV2.S at low or high dose, single or two shots; 5 received placebo; per-sample allocation not given. At day 63 after the first vaccine or placebo injection, samples were drawn. The CDR3 spans 15 residues. CDR1 and CDR2 from the germline V gene are LNHDA and SQIVND (reference sequence). Trimming shortened V by 3 bases and J by 1 base, and 9 bases separated the two germline ends.

Source: peripheral blood, taken in a trial of Ad26.COV2.S vaccine versus placebo. The V and J genes are TRBV19 and TRBJ2-2, with D uncertain. The TCR sequence derives from a person aged 18-60 years who received the Ad26.COV2.S COVID-19 vaccine or a placebo. The CDR3 is CASSMRNKNTGELFF. The DNA for the CDR3 is TGTGCCAGTAGTATGAGGAACAAGAACACCGGGGAGCTGTTTTTT.